Sequencing of this TCR beta chain was carried out in a study of blood T cell repertoires in COVID-19. The overall study: Donors in the United States, Italy and Spain gave samples during acute or convalescent COVID-19.

This clone was observed once. Symptom resolution, clearance, or two negative PCRs marked donors in Cohort 3 as recovered. Original methodology: The assay estimated nucleated cells by amplifying reference gene primers. Libraries were prepared by immunoSEQ multiplex PCR; TCRdb keeps only in-frame clonotypes and omits some of them. D and trimming come from the DNA, and the V and J calls and clone size come from that table. The table has some 300,000 clones, less than 90% seen once. The TCR comes from a woman aged 30 to 39 who had recovered from COVID-19. The sample was PBMCs or T cells enriched from blood (not recorded which).

CDR3 in DNA: TGTGCCATCCAATTAGGGGCAGGGTTCATGAACACTGAAGCTTTCTTT. Protein product: CAIQLGAGFMNTEAFF. This rearrangement joins TRBV30 to TRBJ1-1, with D possibly TRBD1 on 5 matching bases. V lost 8 bases and J lost 0, with 22 bases in between. From germline, CDR1 is GTSNPN and CDR2 SVGIG (reference sequence). This CDR3 has 16 amino acids.